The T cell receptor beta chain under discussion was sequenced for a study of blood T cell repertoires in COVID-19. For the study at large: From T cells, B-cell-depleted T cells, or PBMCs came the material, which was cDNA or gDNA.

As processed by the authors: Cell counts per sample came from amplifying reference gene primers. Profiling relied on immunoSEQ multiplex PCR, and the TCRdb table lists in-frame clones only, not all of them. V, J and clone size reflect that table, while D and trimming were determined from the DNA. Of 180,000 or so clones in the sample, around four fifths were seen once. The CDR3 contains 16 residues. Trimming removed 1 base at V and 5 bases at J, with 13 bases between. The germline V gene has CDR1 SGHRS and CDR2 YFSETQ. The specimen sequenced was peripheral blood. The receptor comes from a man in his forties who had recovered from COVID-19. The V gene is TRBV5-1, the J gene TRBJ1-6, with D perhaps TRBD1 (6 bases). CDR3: CASSLSGTMNNSPLHF. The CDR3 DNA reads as TGCGCCAGCAGCTTGTCCGGGACAATGAATAATTCACCCCTCCACTTT.